The clone carrying this T cell receptor (beta chain) was recorded only once. The CDR3 totals 15 residues. Germline V gene data show CDR1 as ENHRY and CDR2 as SYGVKD. The germline V and J ends were trimmed by 5 bases and 1 base, with 14 bases remaining between them. TCRdb's table, derived via immunoSEQ multiplex PCR, lists solely in-frame clones and lacks some. The table lists about 190,000 clones, 70% to 80% of them singletons. The record originates from a study of blood T cell repertoires in COVID-19. As for the study in general: PBMCs, B-cell-depleted T cells, or T cells provided the cDNA or gDNA that made up the material.

The chain joins TRBV10-3 to TRBJ1-1; the D gene is possibly TRBD1 (5 bases). The sample was peripheral blood. The TCR was taken from a man aged 45-60 years who had recovered from COVID-19. The CDR3 spells CAISKTAGENTEAFF. DNA for the CDR3: TGTGCCATCAGTAAGACAGCTGGGGAGAACACTGAAGCTTTCTTT.